The TCR beta chain described here comes from a study of radiotherapy plus CTLA-4 blockade in lung cancer. The overall study: There were objective responses in 18% of patients, and roughly 33% had disease control.

V dropped 1 base and J dropped 2 bases, with 9 bases sitting between them. CDR1 is SQVTM, CDR2 ANQGSEA, per germline. There are 13 residues in the CDR3. TCRdb's copy holds only in-frame clones and misses some; the assay was immunoSEQ multiplex PCR. This sample has 110,000 or so clones, with 65% to 85% found just once. The specimen comprised peripheral blood, sampled from a patient treated with radiotherapy plus ipilimumab. This receptor was taken from a human donor with non-small cell lung cancer who had a partial response to radiotherapy plus ipilimumab. This chain joins TRBV29-1 and TRBJ2-7; maybe TRBD2 (5 bases). CDR3 bases: TGCAGCGTTGAAGGCGTCGGGACCTACGAGCAGTACTTC. Amino acids: CSVEGVGTYEQYF.